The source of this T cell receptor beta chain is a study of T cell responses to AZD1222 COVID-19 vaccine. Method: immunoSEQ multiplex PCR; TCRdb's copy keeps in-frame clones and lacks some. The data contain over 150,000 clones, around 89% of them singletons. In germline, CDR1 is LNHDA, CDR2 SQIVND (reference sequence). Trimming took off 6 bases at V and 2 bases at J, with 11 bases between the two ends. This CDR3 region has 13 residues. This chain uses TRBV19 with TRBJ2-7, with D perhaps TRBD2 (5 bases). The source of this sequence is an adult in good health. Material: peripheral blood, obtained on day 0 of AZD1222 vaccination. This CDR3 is CASRADGTYEQYF. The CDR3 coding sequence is TGTGCCAGTAGGGCGGACGGGACCTACGAGCAGTACTTC.